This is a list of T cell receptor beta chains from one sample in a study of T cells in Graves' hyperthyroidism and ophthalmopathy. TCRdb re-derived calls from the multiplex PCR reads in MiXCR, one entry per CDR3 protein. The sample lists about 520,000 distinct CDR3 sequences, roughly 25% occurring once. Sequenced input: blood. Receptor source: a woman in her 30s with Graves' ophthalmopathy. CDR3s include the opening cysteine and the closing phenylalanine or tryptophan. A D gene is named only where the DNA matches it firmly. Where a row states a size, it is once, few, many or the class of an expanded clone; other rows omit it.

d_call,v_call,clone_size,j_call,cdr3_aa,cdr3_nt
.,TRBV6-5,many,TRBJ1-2,CASSYQGVRGYTF,TGTGCCAGCAGTTACCAGGGAGTGCGGGGCTACACCTTC
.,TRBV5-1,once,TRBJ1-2,CASSLFSAPANYGYTF,TGCGCCAGCAGCTTGTTTTCGGCCCCAGCTAACTATGGCTACACCTTC
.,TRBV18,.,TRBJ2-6,CASSPSGTLSGANVLTF,TGTGCCAGCTCACCTTCGGGAACTCTCTCTGGGGCCAACGTCCTGACTTTC
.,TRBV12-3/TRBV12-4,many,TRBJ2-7,CASRGDLSYEQYF,TGTGCCAGCCGGGGAGACCTTTCCTACGAGCAGTACTTC
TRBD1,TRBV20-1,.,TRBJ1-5,CSASFWEGGSAQPQHF,TGCAGTGCTAGCTTCTGGGAAGGGGGCTCGGCCCAGCCCCAGCATTTT
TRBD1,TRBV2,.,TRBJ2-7,CARGTVRYEQYF,TGTGCCAGGGGGACAGTTCGCTACGAGCAGTACTTC
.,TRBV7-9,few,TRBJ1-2,CASSPAGNYGYTF,TGTGCCAGCAGCCCCGCAGGGAACTATGGCTACACCTTC
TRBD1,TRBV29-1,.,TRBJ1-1,CSVSDRGGTEAFF,TGCAGCGTTTCAGACAGGGGGGGCACTGAAGCTTTCTTT
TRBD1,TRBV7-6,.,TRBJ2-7,CASSSGQVAYF,TGTGCCAGCAGTTCCGGACAGGTAGCGTACTTC
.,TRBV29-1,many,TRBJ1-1,CSVGGQGTEAFF,TGCAGCGTTGGGGGTCAGGGAACTGAAGCTTTCTTT
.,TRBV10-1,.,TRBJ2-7,CARRGVRETYEQYF,TGCGCCAGGAGGGGAGTGAGGGAGACCTACGAGCAGTACTTC
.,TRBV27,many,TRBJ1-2,CASSCPDCYGYTF,TGTGCCAGCAGTTGCCCGGACTGCTATGGCTACACCTTC
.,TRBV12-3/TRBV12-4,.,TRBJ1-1,CASSLRGLRNTEAFF,TGTGCCAGCAGTTTGAGGGGGTTGAGGAACACTGAAGCTTTCTTT
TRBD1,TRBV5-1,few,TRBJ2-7,CASSPDRQGKGEQYF,TGCGCCAGCAGCCCCGACCGACAGGGGAAAGGCGAGCAGTACTTC
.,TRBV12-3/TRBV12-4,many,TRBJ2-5,CASSTSSKTQYF,TGTGCCAGCAGCACGAGTAGTAAGACCCAGTACTTC
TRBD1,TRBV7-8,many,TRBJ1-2,CASSFWTGDDKGYTF,TGTGCCAGCAGCTTCTGGACAGGTGACGACAAGGGCTACACCTTC
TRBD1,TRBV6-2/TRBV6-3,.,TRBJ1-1,CASISQQGRKNTEAFF,TGTGCCAGCATATCCCAACAGGGGCGGAAGAACACTGAAGCTTTCTTT
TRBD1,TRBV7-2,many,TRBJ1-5,CASSFGQGEGQPQHF,TGTGCCAGCAGCTTTGGCCAGGGGGAGGGTCAGCCCCAGCATTTT
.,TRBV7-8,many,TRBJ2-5,CASSLPQGTQYF,TGTGCCAGCAGCTTACCCCAGGGGACCCAGTACTTC
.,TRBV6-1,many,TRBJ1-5,CASSGQGRNQPQHF,TGTGCCAGCAGTGGTCAGGGACGCAATCAGCCCCAGCATTTT
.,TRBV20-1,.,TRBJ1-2,CSGHHENYGYTF,TGCAGTGGACACCACGAAAACTATGGCTACACCTTC
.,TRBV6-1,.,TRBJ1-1,CASSEKRGEAFF,TGTGCCAGCAGTGAAAAAAGGGGTGAAGCTTTCTTT
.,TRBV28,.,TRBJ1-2,CASSSPGVGYTF,TGTGCCAGCAGTTCCCCAGGGGTTGGCTACACCTTC
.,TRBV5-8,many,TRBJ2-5,CASSSTWGLGETQYF,TGTGCCAGCAGCTCCACCTGGGGTTTAGGGGAGACTCAGTACTTC
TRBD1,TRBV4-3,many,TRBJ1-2,CASSQDSGQGAYGYTF,TGCGCCAGCAGCCAAGATTCTGGACAGGGGGCCTATGGCTACACCTTC